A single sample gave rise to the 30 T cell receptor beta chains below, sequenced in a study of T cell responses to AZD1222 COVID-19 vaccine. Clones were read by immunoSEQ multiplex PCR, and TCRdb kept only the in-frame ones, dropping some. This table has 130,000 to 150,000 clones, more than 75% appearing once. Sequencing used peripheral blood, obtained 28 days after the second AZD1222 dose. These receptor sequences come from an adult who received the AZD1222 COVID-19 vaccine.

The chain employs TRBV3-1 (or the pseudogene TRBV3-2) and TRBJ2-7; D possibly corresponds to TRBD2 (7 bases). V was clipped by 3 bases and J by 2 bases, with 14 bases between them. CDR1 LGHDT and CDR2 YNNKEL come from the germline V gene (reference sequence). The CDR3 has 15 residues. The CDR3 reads CASSHLRGAPYEQYF. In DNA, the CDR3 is TGTGCCAGCAGCCATCTTCGGGGGGCGCCCTACGAGCAGTACTTC.

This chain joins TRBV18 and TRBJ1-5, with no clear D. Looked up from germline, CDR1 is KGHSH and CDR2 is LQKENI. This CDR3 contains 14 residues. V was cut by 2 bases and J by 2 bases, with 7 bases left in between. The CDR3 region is CASSPKVGNQPQHF. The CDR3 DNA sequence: TGTGCCAGCTCACCAAAGGTGGGCAATCAGCCCCAGCATTTT.

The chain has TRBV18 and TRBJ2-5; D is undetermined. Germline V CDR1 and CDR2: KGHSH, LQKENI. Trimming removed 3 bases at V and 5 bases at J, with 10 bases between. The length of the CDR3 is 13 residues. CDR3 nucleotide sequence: TGTGCCAGCTCACCCTCGGTAGACGAGACCCAGTACTTC. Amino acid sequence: CASSPSVDETQYF.

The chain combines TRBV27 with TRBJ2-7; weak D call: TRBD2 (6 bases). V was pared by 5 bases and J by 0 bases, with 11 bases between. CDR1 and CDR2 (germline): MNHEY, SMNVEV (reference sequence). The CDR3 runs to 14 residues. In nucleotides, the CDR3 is TGTGCCAGCAGTGCCGGGACTGGCTCCTACGAGCAGTACTTC. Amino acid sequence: CASSAGTGSYEQYF.

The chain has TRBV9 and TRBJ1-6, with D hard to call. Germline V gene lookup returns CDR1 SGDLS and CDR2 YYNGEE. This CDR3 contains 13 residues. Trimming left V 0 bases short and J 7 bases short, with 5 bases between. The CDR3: CASSVVVNSPLHF. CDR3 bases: TGTGCCAGCAGCGTAGTGGTGAATTCACCCCTCCACTTT.

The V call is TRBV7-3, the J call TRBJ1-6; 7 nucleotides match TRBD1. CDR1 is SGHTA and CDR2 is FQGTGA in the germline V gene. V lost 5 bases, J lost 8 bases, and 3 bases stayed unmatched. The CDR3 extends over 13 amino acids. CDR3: CASSPTGDSPLHF. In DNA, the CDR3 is TGTGCCAGCAGCCCCACAGGGGATTCACCCCTCCACTTT.

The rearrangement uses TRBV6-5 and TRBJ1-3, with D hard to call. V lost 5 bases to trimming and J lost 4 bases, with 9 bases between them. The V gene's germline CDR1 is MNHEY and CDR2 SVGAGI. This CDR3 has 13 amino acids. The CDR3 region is CASSKTFGNTIYF. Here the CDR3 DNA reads TGTGCCAGCAGTAAGACATTCGGAAACACCATATATTTT.

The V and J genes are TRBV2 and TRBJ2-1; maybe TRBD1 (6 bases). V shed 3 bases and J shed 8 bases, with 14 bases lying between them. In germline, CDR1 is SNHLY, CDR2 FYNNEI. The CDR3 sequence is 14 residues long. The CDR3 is CASSDRGWADEQFF. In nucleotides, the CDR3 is TGTGCCAGCAGTGACAGGGGCTGGGCGGATGAGCAGTTCTTC.

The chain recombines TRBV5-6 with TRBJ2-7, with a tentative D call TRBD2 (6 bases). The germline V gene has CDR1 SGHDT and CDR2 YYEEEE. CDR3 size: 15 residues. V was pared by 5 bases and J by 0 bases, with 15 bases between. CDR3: CASSRSGFSSYEQYF. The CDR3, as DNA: TGTGCCAGCAGTCGGAGCGGGTTTAGCTCCTACGAGCAGTACTTC.

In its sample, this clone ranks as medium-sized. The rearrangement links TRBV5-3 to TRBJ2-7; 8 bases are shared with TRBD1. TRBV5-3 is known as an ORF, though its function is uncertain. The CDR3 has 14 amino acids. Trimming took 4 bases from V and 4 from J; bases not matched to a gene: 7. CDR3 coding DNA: TGTGCCAGAAGCGCGGACAGGGCTAGGTACGAGCAGTACTTC. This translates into CARSADRARYEQYF.

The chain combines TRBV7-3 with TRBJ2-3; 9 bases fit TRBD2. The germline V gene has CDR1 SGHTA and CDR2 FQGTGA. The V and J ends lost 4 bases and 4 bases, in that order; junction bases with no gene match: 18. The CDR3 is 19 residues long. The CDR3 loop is CASSSRSGGPGSTPDTQYF. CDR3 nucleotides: TGTGCCAGCAGCTCCCGGAGCGGGGGGCCGGGGTCTACCCCAGATACGCAGTATTTT.

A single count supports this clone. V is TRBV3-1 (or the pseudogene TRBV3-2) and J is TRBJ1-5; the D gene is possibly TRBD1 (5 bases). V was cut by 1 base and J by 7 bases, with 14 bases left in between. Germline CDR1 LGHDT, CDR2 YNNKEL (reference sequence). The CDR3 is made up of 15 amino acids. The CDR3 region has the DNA TGTGCCAGCAGCCAAGCCCGACAGCATGGGCAGCCCCAGCATTTT. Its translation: CASSQARQHGQPQHF.

The CDR3 DNA is TGTGCCAGCAGCGTAGGTCAGGGTTCAGGCTACACCTTC. Residues: CASSVGQGSGYTF. The chain is built from TRBV9 and TRBJ1-2; maybe TRBD1 (5 bases). Trimming cost V 0 bases and J 8 bases, with 11 bases left between them. The CDR3 sequence is 13 residues long. The germline CDR1 and CDR2 sequences are SGDLS and YYNGEE.

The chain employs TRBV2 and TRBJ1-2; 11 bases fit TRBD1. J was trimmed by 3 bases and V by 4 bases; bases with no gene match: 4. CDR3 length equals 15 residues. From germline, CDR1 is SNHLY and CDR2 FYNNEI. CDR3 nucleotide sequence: TGTGCCAGCAGTGTCCCGGGACAGGGGGACTATGGCTACACCTTC. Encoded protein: CASSVPGQGDYGYTF.

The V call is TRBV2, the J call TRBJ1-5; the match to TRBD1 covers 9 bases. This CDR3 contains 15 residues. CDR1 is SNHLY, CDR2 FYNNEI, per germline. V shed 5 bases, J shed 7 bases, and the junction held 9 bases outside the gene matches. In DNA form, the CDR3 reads TGTGCCAGCAGTCAGGGGGACAGGGAGGACCAGCCCCAGCATTTT. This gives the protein CASSQGDREDQPQHF.

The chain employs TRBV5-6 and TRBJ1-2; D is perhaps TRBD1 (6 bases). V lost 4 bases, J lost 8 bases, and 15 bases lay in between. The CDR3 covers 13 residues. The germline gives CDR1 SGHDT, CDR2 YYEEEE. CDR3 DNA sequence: TGTGCCAGCAGCCGCAACAGGGTGGAAGGCTACACCTTC. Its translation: CASSRNRVEGYTF.

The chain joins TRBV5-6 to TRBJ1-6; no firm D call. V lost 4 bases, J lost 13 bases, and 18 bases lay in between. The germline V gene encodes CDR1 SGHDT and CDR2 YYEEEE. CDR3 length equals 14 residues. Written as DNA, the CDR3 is TGTGCCAGCAGCCACTTGTATTCCGGGGTTCCCCTCCACTTT. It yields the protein CASSHLYSGVPLHF.

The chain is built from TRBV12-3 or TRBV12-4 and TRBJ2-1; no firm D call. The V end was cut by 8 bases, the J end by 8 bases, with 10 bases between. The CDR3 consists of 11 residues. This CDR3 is CASRLRDEQFF. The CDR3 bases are TGTGCCAGCCGCCTTAGGGATGAGCAGTTCTTC.

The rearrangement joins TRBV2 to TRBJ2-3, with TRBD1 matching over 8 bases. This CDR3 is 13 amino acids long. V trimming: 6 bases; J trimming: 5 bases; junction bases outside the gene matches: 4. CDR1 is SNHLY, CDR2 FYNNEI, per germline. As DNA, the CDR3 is TGTGCCAGCAGCCCAACAGGGGGAGATACGCAGTATTTT. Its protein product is CASSPTGGDTQYF.

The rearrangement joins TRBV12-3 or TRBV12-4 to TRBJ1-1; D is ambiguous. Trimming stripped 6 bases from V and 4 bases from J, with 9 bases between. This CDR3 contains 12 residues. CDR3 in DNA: TGTGCCAGCAGAAGACAAGGCACTGAAGCTTTCTTT. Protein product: CASRRQGTEAFF.

In nucleotides, the CDR3 is TGTGCCAGCAGTCCCCCCGGACAGGGTAGTGGCTACACCTTC. Residues: CASSPPGQGSGYTF. The rearrangement joins TRBV6-5 to TRBJ1-2; the match to TRBD1 covers 8 bases. The CDR3 spans 14 residues. After removal of 5 bases from V and 7 bases from J, the junction contained 9 bases not matched to a gene. Germline assignment: CDR1 MNHEY and CDR2 SVGAGI.

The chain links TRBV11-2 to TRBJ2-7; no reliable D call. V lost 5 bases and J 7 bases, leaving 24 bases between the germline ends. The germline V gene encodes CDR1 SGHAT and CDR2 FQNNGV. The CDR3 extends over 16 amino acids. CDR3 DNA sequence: TGTGCCAGCAGCCATTTGGGGTTCCCCCTCCGTGGTGAGCAGTACTTC. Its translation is CASSHLGFPLRGEQYF. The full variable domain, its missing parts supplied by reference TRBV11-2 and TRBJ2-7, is EAGVAQSPRYKIIEKRQSVAFWCNPISGHATLYWYQQILGQGPKLLIQFQNNGVVDDSQLPKDRFSAERLKGVDSTLKIQPAKLEDSAVYLCASSHLGFPLRGEQYFGPGTRLTVT.

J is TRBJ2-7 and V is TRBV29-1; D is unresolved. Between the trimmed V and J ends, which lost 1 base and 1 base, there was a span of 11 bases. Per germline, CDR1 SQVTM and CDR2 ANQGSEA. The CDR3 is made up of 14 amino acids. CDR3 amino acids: CSVEGLVGSYEQYF. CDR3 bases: TGCAGCGTTGAAGGTCTAGTGGGGTCCTACGAGCAGTACTTC.

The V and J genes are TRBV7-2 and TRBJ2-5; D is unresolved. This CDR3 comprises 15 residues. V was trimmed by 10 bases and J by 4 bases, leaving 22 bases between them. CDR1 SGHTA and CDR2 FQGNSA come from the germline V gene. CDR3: CAIPLPVGLGETQYF. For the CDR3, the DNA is TGTGCCATCCCCCTCCCAGTTGGGCTCGGAGAGACCCAGTACTTC. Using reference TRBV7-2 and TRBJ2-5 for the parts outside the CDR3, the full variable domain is GAGVSQSPSNKVTEKGKDVELRCDPISGHTALYWYRQSLGQGLEFLIYFQGNSAPDKSGLPSDRFSAERTGGSVSTLTIQRTQQEDSAVYLCAIPLPVGLGETQYFGPGTRLLVL.

The CDR3 sequence: CATRDNGNTIYF. As DNA, the CDR3 is TGTGCCACCCGGGACAACGGAAACACCATATATTTT. The V and J genes are TRBV6-5 and TRBJ1-3; a weak D match, TRBD1 (6 bases). The CDR3 contains 12 residues. The germline V gene has CDR1 MNHEY and CDR2 SVGAGI. The V and J ends lost 10 bases and 4 bases respectively, with 11 bases between them.

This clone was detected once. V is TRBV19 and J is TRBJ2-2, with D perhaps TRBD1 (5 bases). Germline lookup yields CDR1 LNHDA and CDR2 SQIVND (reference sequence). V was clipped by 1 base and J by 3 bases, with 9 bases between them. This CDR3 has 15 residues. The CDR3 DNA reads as TGTGCCAGTAGTATAGCAGGGTGGGACACCGGGGAGCTGTTTTTT. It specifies CASSIAGWDTGELFF.

The CDR3, as DNA: TGTGCCAGCAGCTTAGATCCTACCCGGGGGGATGAGCAGTTCTTC. This encodes CASSLDPTRGDEQFF. The chain recombines TRBV11-3 with TRBJ2-1, with 7 positions matching TRBD2. V dropped 0 bases and J dropped 8; count of bases not matched to a gene: 7. The germline V gene encodes CDR1 SGHNT and CDR2 YENEEA. The CDR3 contains 15 residues. Supplemented by reference TRBV11-3 and TRBJ2-1, the full variable domain reads EAGVVQSPRYKIIEKKQPVAFWCNPISGHNTLYWYLQNLGQGPELLIRYENEEAVDDSQLPKDRFSAERLKGVDSTLKIQPAELGDSAVYLCASSLDPTRGDEQFFGPGTRLTVL.

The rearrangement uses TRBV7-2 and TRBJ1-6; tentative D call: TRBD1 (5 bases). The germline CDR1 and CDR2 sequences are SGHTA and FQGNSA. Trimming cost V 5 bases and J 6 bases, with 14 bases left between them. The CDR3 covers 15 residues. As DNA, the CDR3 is TGTGCCAGCAGCCAGGGACCGCCCAGTAATTCACCCCTCCACTTT. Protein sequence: CASSQGPPSNSPLHF.

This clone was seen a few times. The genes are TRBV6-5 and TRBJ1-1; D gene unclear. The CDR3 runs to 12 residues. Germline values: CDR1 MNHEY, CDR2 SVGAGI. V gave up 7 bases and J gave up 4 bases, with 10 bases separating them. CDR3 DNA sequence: TGTGCCAGCATCCCGTTCGCCACTGAAGCTTTCTTT. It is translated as CASIPFATEAFF.

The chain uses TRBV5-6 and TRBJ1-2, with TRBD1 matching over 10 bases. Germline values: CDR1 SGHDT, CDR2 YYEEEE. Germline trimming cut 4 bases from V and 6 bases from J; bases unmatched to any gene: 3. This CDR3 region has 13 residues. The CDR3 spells CASSPTGGDGYTF. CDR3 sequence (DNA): TGTGCCAGCAGCCCGACAGGGGGCGATGGCTACACCTTC.